This T cell receptor beta chain was recovered during a study of blood T cell repertoires in COVID-19. Study in general: From the United States, Italy and Spain came samples of acute and convalescent COVID-19. PBMCs, B-cell-depleted T cells, or T cells provided the cDNA or gDNA that made up the material.

The study recruited people aged about 18 to 90 years across more than 20 US areas. Two negative PCRs, clearance, or symptom resolution characterized the recovered Cohort 3 donors. Germline V gene sequence: CDR1 SEHNR, CDR2 FQNEAQ (reference sequence). The CDR3 contains 14 residues. V lost 7 bases, J lost 1 base, and 13 bases lay in between. TCRdb's table, derived via immunoSEQ multiplex PCR, lists solely in-frame clones and lacks some. Here the sample spans under 500,000 clones, around 87% being singletons. This TCR was sampled from a man aged 25 to 40 who had recovered from COVID-19. The gene calls are TRBV7-9 and TRBJ1-2; no reliable D call. Sequenced input: PBMCs or T cells enriched from blood (not recorded which). CDR3 loop: CASTTREGNYGYTF. CDR3 DNA: TGTGCCAGCACTACAAGGGAGGGTAACTATGGCTACACCTTC.